The present entry profiles one T cell receptor beta chain with its context. Its specificity is not known. Generated by immunoSEQ multiplex PCR, the TCRdb table keeps only in-frame clones and is missing some. The sample has approximately 200,000 clones, approximately 90% seen once. In germline, CDR1 is SGHTS, CDR2 YDEGEE. V trimming: 1 base; J trimming: 7 bases; junction bases outside the gene matches: 12. The CDR3 is 18 residues long. The entry originates in a study of cytomegalovirus exposure and HLA in healthy donors. Findings of the study overall: Cytomegalovirus-associated TCR beta chains were listed, numbering more than 150. Rare TCR sequences dominated, though some public TCRs recurred in many donors.

This clonotype originated in a young woman in good health and CMV-seronegative. Source material: PBMCs. V usage is TRBV5-8 and J usage is TRBJ1-5; 12 nucleotides match TRBD1. The CDR3 region is CASSLWGTGGRVLQPQHF. CDR3 bases: TGTGCCAGCAGCTTGTGGGGGACAGGGGGCAGGGTTTTACAGCCCCAGCATTTT.